This T cell receptor (beta chain) stems from a study of vaccination effects on CD4 cells after COVID-19. Study-level findings and limits: Whether induced by infection or by vaccine, clones showed marked clonal contraction late after vaccination.

Subsequent to ten to eleven days of culture, CD4+ T cells were isolated. Between March and December 2020, the person had a SARS-CoV-2 infection that PCR confirmed. Two-dose BNT162b2 or mRNA-1273 vaccination was given to participants. Libraries were prepared by immunoSEQ multiplex PCR; TCRdb keeps only in-frame clonotypes and omits some of them. Altogether roughly 35,000 clones are present, around 72% being singletons, with the ten largest covering around 6.6%. To note about this clone: The antigen is unknown.

The trim removed 3 bases at V and 0 bases at J, leaving 5 bases unmatched. CDR3 length: 16 residues. CDR1 and CDR2 (germline): KGHSH, LQKENI. The source is a human donor who had a prior SARS-CoV-2 infection. The sequencing used CD4+ T cells from PBMCs cultured without peptide, collected after COVID-19 vaccination. V and J are TRBV18 and TRBJ2-7; 10 bases are a match to TRBD1. The CDR3 spells CASSPTGTGVSYEQYF. The CDR3 nucleotides read TGTGCCAGCTCACCTACCGGGACAGGGGTCTCCTACGAGCAGTACTTC.